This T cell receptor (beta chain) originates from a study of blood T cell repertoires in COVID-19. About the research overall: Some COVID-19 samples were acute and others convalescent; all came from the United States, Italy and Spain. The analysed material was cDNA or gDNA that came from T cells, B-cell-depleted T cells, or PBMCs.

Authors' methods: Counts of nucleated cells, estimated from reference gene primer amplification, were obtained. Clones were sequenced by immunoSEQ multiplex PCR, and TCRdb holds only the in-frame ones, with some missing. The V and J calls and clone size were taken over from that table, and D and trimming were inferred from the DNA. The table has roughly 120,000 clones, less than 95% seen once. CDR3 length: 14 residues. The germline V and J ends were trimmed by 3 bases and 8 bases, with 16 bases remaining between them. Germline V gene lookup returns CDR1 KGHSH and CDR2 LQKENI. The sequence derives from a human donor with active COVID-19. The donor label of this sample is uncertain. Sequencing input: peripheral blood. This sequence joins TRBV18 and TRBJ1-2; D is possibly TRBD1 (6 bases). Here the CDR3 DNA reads TGTGCCAGCTCACCCCTCGAGGGGGTGGGAGGCTACACCTTC. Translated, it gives CASSPLEGVGGYTF.